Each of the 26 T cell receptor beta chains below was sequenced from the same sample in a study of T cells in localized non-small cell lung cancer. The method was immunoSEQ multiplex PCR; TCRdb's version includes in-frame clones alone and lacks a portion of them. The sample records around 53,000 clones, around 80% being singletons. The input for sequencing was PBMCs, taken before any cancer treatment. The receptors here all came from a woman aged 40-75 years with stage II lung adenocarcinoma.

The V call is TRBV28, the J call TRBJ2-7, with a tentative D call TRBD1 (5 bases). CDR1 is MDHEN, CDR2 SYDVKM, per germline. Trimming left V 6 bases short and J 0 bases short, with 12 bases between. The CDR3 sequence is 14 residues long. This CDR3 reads CASRPTVASYEQYF. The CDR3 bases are TGTGCCAGCAGGCCGACAGTAGCCTCCTACGAGCAGTACTTC.

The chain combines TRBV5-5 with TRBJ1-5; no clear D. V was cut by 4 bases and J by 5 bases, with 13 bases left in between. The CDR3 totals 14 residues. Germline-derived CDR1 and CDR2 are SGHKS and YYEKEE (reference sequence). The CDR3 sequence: CASSPLPGDQPQHF. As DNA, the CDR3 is TGTGCCAGCAGCCCTCTTCCGGGAGATCAGCCCCAGCATTTT.

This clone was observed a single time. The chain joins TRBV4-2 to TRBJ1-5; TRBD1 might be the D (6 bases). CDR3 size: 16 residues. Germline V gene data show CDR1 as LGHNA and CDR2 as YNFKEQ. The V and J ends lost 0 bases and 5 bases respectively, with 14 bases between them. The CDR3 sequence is CASSQEWGAGYQPQHF. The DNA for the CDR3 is TGTGCCAGCAGCCAAGAATGGGGGGCGGGCTATCAGCCCCAGCATTTT.

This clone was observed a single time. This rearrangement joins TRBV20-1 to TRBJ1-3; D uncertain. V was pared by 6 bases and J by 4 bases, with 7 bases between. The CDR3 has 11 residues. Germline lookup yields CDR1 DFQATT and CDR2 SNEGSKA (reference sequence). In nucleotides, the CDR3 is TGCAGTGCCGAGACCGGAAACACCATATATTTT. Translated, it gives CSAETGNTIYF.

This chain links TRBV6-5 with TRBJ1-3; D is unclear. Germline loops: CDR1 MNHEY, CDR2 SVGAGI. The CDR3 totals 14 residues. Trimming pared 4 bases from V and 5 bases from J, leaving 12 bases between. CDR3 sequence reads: CASSLRTGRNTIYF. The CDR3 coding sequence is TGTGCCAGCAGTTTGCGGACCGGGAGAAACACCATATATTTT.

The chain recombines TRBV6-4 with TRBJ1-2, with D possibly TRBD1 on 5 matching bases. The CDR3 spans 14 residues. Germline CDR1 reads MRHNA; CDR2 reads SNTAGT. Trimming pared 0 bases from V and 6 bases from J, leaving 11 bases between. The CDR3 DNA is TGTGCCAGCAGTGACTCGAAGGGGCGACATGGCTACACCTTC. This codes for CASSDSKGRHGYTF.

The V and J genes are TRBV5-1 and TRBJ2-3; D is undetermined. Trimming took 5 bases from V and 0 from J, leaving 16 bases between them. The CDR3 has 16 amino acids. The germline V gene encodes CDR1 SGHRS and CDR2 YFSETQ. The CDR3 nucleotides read TGCGCCAGCAGTACCATCCCCGAAATTAGCACAGATACGCAGTATTTT. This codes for CASSTIPEISTDTQYF.

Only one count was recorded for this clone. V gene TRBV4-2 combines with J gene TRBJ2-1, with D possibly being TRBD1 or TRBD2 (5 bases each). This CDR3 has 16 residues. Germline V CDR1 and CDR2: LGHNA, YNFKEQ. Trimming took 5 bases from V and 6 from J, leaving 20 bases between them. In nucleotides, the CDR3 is TGTGCCAGCAGCGATCAAGCGGCCGCTGGGGGCAATGAGCAGTTCTTC. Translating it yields CASSDQAAAGGNEQFF.

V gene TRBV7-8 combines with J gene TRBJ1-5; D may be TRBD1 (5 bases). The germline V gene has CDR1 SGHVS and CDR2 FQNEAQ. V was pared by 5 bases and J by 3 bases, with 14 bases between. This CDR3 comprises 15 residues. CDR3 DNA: TGTGCCAGCAGCCCCAAGAACGGGGCCAATCAGCCCCAGCATTTT. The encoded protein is CASSPKNGANQPQHF. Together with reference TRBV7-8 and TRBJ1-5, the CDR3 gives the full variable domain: GAGVSQSPRYKVAKRGQDVALRCDPISGHVSLFWYQQALGQGPEFLTYFQNEAQLDKSGLPSDRFFAERPEGSVSTLKIQRTQQEDSAVYLCASSPKNGANQPQHFGDGTRLSIL.

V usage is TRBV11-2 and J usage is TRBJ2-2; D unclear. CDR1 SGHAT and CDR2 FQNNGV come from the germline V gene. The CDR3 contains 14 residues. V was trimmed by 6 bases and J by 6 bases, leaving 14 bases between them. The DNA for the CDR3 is TGTGCCAGCAGTTTTTCCCTCGTGTCCGGGGAGCTGTTTTTT. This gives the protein CASSFSLVSGELFF.

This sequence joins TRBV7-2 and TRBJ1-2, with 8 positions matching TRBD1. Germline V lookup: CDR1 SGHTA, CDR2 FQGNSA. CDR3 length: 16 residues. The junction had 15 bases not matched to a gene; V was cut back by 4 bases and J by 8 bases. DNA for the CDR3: TGTGCCAGCAGCTGGCCGGGAGCGGACAGGGAGAGCGGCTACACCTTC. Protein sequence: CASSWPGADRESGYTF.

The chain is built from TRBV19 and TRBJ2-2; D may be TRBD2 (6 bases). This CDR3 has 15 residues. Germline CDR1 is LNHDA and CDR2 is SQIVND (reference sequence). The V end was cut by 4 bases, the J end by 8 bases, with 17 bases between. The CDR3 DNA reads TGTGCCAGTAGTACCCGGGGACTGATAGCGGGGGAGCTGTTTTTT. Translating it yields CASSTRGLIAGELFF.

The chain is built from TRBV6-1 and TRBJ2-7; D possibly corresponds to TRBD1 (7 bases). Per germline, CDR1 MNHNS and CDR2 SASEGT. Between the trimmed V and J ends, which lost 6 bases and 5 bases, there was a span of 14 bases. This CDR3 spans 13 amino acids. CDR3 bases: TGTGCCAGCAGCTTGACAGGGAGGAACGAGCAGTACTTC. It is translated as CASSLTGRNEQYF.

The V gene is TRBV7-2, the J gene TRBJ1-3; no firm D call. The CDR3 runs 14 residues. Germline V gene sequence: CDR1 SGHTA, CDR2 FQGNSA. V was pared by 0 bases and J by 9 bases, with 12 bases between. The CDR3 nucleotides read TGTGCCAGCAGCTTAGCGGGCGGGTTCACCACCATATATTTT. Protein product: CASSLAGGFTTIYF.

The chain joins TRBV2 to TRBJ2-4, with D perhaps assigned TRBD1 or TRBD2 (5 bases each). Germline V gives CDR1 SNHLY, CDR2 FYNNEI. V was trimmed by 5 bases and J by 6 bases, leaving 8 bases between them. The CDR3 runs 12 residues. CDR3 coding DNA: TGTGCCAGCAGTTGGGACGGAAACATTCAGTACTTC. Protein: CASSWDGNIQYF.

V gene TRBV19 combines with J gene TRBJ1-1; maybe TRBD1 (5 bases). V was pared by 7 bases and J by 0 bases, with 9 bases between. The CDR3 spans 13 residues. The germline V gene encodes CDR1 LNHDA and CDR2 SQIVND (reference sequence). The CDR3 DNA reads TGTGCCAGTAAGAGGGGCTTGAACACTGAAGCTTTCTTT. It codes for CASKRGLNTEAFF.

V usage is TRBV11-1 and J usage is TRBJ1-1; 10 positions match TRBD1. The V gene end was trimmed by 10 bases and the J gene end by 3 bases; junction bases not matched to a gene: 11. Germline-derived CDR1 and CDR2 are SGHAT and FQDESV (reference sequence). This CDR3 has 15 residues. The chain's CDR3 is CATSYRQGAYTEAFF. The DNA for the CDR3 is TGTGCCACATCCTACAGACAGGGGGCCTACACTGAAGCTTTCTTT.

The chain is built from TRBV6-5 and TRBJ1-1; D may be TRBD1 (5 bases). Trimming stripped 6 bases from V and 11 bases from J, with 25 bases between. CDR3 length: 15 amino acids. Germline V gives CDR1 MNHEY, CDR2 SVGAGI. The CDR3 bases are TGTGCCAGCAGCGAGCATCGCGGGACTCGAGGTGGGGCTTTCTTT. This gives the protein CASSEHRGTRGGAFF.

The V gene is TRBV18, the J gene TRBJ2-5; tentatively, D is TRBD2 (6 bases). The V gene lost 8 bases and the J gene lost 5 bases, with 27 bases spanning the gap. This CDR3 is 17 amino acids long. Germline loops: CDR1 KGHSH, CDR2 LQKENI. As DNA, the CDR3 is TGTGCCAGCCCCCCGGAGGCGGGGTTACAAATCTGGGAGACCCAGTACTTC. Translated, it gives CASPPEAGLQIWETQYF.

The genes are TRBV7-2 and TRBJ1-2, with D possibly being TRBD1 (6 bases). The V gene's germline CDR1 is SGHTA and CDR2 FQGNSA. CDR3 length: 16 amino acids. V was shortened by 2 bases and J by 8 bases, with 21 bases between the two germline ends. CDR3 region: CASSLRAGASVGGYTF. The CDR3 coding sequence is TGTGCCAGCAGCTTAAGGGCAGGGGCTTCCGTGGGGGGCTACACCTTC.

CDR3 in DNA: TGTGCCAGCAGCTTAGTCGAGGACCTAGGCTACACCTTC. It encodes CASSLVEDLGYTF. The chain links TRBV7-9 to TRBJ1-2; D gene ambiguous. With 1 base removed from V and 8 bases from J, the gap between germline ends came to 11 bases. Germline V gives CDR1 SEHNR, CDR2 FQNEAQ (reference sequence). The CDR3 is made up of 13 amino acids.

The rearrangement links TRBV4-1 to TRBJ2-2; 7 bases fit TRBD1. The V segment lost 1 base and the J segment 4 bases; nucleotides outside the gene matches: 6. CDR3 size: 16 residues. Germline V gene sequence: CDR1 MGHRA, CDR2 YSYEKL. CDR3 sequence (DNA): TGCGCCAGCAGCCAAGGGGGAACAGGGGCCACCGGGGAGCTGTTTTTT. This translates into CASSQGGTGATGELFF.

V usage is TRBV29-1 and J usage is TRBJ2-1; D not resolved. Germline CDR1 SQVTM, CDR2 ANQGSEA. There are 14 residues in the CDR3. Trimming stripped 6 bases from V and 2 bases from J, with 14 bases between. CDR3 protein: CSVNSRPPYNEQFF. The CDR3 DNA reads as TGCAGCGTCAACTCCAGACCCCCCTACAATGAGCAGTTCTTC.

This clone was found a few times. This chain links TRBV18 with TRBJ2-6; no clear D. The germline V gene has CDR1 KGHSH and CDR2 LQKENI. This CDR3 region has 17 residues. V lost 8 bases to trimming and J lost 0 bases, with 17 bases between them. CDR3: CASQPTIGSSGANVLTF. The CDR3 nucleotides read TGTGCCAGCCAACCGACGATAGGATCCTCTGGGGCCAACGTCCTGACTTTC.

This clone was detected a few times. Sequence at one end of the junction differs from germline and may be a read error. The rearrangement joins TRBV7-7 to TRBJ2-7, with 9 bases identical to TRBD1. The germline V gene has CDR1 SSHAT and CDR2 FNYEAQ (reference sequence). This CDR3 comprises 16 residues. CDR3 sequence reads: CASSLAAGTGPSEQYF. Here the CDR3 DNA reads TGTGCTAGCAGCTTAGCGGCCGGGACAGGGCCCTCCGAGCAGTACTTC.

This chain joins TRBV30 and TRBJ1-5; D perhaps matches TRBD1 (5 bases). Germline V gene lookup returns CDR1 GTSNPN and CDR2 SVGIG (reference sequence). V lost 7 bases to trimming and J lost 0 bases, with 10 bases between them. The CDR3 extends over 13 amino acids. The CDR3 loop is CAYGADSNQPQHF. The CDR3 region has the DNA TGTGCCTACGGGGCCGATAGCAATCAGCCCCAGCATTTT.